The 9 T cell receptor beta chains listed next were all sequenced from one sample in a study of CD4 T cells in relation to SARS-CoV-2 and coronaviruses. The antigens these receptors bind are not known. Clones were sequenced by immunoSEQ multiplex PCR, and TCRdb holds only the in-frame ones, with some missing. This table holds some 44,000 clones, roughly 80% found once. The sequenced sample was naive CD4+ T cells from PBMCs, cultured in vitro. Documented subset: naive CD4+ T cells isolated by negative enrichment. The receptors come from an adult with COVID-19.

In this sample, this clone turned up a few times. The chain links TRBV28 to TRBJ1-5; D gene unclear. Germline CDR1 is MDHEN and CDR2 is SYDVKM. The CDR3 has 14 residues. V lost 2 bases to trimming and J lost 7 bases, with 12 bases between them. Written as DNA, the CDR3 is TGTGCCAGCAGTTTACTCCGGATTGGGCAGCCCCAGCATTTT. This sequence encodes CASSLLRIGQPQHF.

The chain couples TRBV7-9 to TRBJ1-5; 11 nucleotides align to TRBD1. Germline CDR1 SEHNR, CDR2 FQNEAQ (reference sequence). Trimming cost V 5 bases and J 5 bases; bases outside gene matches: 5. CDR3 length: 15 amino acids. The CDR3 DNA sequence: TGTGCCAGCAGCGCCGGGACAGGGGGAGATCAGCCCCAGCATTTT. This encodes CASSAGTGGDQPQHF. Variable domain in full (rest from reference TRBV7-9 and TRBJ1-5): DTGVSQNPRHKITKRGQNVTFRCDPISEHNRLYWYRQTLGQGPEFLTYFQNEAQLEKSRLLSDRFSAERPKGSFSTLEIQRTEQGDSAMYLCASSAGTGGDQPQHFGDGTRLSIL.

The V gene is TRBV12-5, the J gene TRBJ2-5, with D perhaps TRBD1 (6 bases). Germline V lookup: CDR1 LGHNT, CDR2 FRNRAP. The germline V and J ends were trimmed by 5 bases and 7 bases, with 17 bases remaining between them. The CDR3 runs to 14 residues. CDR3 in DNA: TGTGCTAGTGGTCCGGAACCAGGGGTTGGGACCCAGTACTTC. This codes for CASGPEPGVGTQYF.

The chain combines TRBV6-6 with TRBJ2-7, with TRBD2 identical over 12 bases. CDR3 length: 15 amino acids. V was clipped by 6 bases and J by 1 base; unmatched bases: 4. CDR1 and CDR2 from the germline V gene are MNHNY and SVGAGI (reference sequence). The CDR3 reads CASSTSGRRSYEQYF. In DNA form, the CDR3 reads TGTGCCAGCAGCACTAGCGGGAGGCGGTCCTACGAGCAGTACTTC.

The V gene is TRBV7-2, the J gene TRBJ2-3, with 14 nucleotides matching TRBD2. Looked up from germline, CDR1 is SGHTA and CDR2 is FQGNSA. V lost 1 base to trimming and J lost 4 bases; unmatched junction nucleotides: 1. The CDR3 length is 16 residues. CDR3 DNA: TGTGCCAGCAGCTTAGGACTAGCGGGAGGGTCAGATACGCAGTATTTT. This gives the protein CASSLGLAGGSDTQYF.

The chain uses TRBV18 and TRBJ1-2; 7 nucleotides align to TRBD1. Germline trimming cut 6 bases from V and 8 bases from J; bases unmatched to any gene: 9. The germline CDR1 and CDR2 sequences are KGHSH and LQKENI. This CDR3 contains 13 residues. This CDR3 is CASSPDRARGYTF. CDR3 DNA sequence: TGTGCCAGCTCGCCAGACAGGGCACGAGGCTACACCTTC.

The chain links TRBV11-1 to TRBJ1-1, with D unclear. Trimming left V 1 base short and J 0 bases short, with 9 bases between. CDR3 size: 15 residues. The germline V gene has CDR1 SGHAT and CDR2 FQDESV (reference sequence). CDR3 DNA: TGTGCCAGCAGCTTAGTCACGGCCGTGAACACTGAAGCTTTCTTT. Its translation is CASSLVTAVNTEAFF.

In its sample, this clone was seen once. The gene calls are TRBV6-5 and TRBJ2-5, with TRBD2 matching 8 bases. Germline V gene lookup returns CDR1 MNHEY and CDR2 SVGAGI. The CDR3 extends over 15 amino acids. Trimming cost V 6 bases and J 5 bases; bases outside gene matches: 11. CDR3 sequence (DNA): TGTGCCAGCAGCCCGAGCGGGAGAGTTGTCGAGACCCAGTACTTC. This sequence encodes CASSPSGRVVETQYF.

This chain connects TRBV9 to TRBJ2-3; D possibly corresponds to TRBD1 (6 bases). Looked up from germline, CDR1 is SGDLS and CDR2 is YYNGEE. V gave up 4 bases and J gave up 0 bases, with 12 bases separating them. This CDR3 has 15 residues. The CDR3 sequence is CASSPRDTSTDTQYF. The CDR3 DNA is TGTGCCAGCAGCCCCCGGGACACTAGCACAGATACGCAGTATTTT.